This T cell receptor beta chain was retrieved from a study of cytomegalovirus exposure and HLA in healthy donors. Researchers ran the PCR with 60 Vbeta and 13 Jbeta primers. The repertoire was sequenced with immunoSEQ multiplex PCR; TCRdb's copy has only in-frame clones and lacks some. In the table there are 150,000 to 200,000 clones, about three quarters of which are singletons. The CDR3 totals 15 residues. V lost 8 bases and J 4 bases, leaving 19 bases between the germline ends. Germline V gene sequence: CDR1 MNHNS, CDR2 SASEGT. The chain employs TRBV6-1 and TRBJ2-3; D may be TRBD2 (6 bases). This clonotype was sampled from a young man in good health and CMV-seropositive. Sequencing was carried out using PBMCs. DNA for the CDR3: TGTGCCAGCGTTCCGGCGGGACCAACGCCAGATACGCAGTATTTT. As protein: CASVPAGPTPDTQYF.